These 29 T cell receptor beta chains share one sample of origin, sequenced in a study of sequential checkpoint blockade in melanoma. As to treatment: randomized to nivolumab then ipilimumab (arm A) or the reverse (arm B). TCRdb keeps only in-frame clones here, not all; method: immunoSEQ multiplex PCR. The table includes approximately 2,200 clones, 15% to 20% detected once. The sample in question was tumor tissue (inferred from file names), obtained from a patient given nivolumab and ipilimumab in sequence. Every receptor here comes from a human donor with melanoma.

Judged by abundance, this clone is medium-sized. The V and J genes are TRBV11-3 and TRBJ2-2; D perhaps matches TRBD1 (5 bases). V was clipped by 4 bases and J by 1 base, with 16 bases between them. The CDR3 extends over 17 amino acids. Germline lookup yields CDR1 SGHNT and CDR2 YENEEA. CDR3 protein: CASSSPPWGRNTGELFF. CDR3 nucleotide sequence: TGTGCCAGCAGCTCACCACCCTGGGGCAGGAACACCGGGGAGCTGTTTTTT.

The rearrangement joins TRBV25-1 to TRBJ2-6; no clear D. Trimming removed 1 base at V and 0 bases at J, with 13 bases between. The CDR3 totals 18 residues. The V gene's germline CDR1 is MGHDK and CDR2 SYGVNS. The CDR3, as DNA: TGTGCCAGCAGTGAATTTGGCAGCCCATTCTCTGGGGCCAACGTCCTGACTTTC. Its protein is CASSEFGSPFSGANVLTF.

The chain joins TRBV14 to TRBJ2-7; no clear D. This CDR3 contains 11 residues. Germline CDR1 and CDR2: SGHDN and FVKESK. V was clipped by 8 bases and J by 3 bases, with 8 bases between them. The CDR3 DNA is TGTGCCAGCTCACCGAGCTACGAGCAGTACTTC. It encodes CASSPSYEQYF.

This clone is categorized as medium-sized. The V call is TRBV11-3, the J call TRBJ1-3; D may be TRBD1 (5 bases). Germline CDR1 is SGHNT and CDR2 is YENEEA. V was cut by 5 bases and J by 0 bases, with 8 bases left in between. This CDR3 region has 14 residues. CDR3 bases: TGTGCCAGCAGCCCAGGGAACTCTGGAAACACCATATATTTT. As protein: CASSPGNSGNTIYF.

This clone is labeled medium-sized (0.01 to 0.1%). The chain employs TRBV11-3 and TRBJ2-2, with a weak D call TRBD1 (6 bases). Per germline, CDR1 SGHNT and CDR2 YENEEA. The V and J ends lost 4 bases and 4 bases respectively, with 13 bases between them. The CDR3 totals 15 residues. CDR3 sequence: CASSSQGSVTGELFF. The DNA of the CDR3 is TGTGCCAGCAGCTCACAGGGTTCGGTCACCGGGGAGCTGTTTTTT.

At least ten counts were recorded for this clone. The V call is TRBV9, the J call TRBJ1-2, with D uncertain. The germline CDR1 and CDR2 sequences are SGDLS and YYNGEE. This CDR3 has 15 amino acids. V was pared by 5 bases and J by 3 bases, with 17 bases between. CDR3 nucleotides: TGTGCCAGCAGTGAAAAGCGGGCCAGTGACTATGGCTACACCTTC. It encodes CASSEKRASDYGYTF.

The J gene is TRBJ2-5, the V gene TRBV14; 10 bases align to TRBD2. The V gene's germline CDR1 is SGHDN and CDR2 FVKESK. The trim removed 5 bases at V and 5 bases at J, leaving 11 bases unmatched. There are 16 residues in the CDR3. The CDR3 sequence: CASSNPLAGVWETQYF. The CDR3 region has the DNA TGTGCCAGCAGCAACCCCCTAGCGGGAGTGTGGGAGACCCAGTACTTC.

By frequency in the sample, this clone is medium-sized. The V gene is TRBV11-3, the J gene TRBJ1-1; no definite D call. The V gene's germline CDR1 is SGHNT and CDR2 YENEEA. V was cut by 5 bases and J by 0 bases, with 10 bases left in between. The CDR3 runs 14 residues. CDR3 sequence (DNA): TGTGCCAGCAGCCCACATACCATGAACACTGAAGCTTTCTTT. This sequence encodes CASSPHTMNTEAFF.

The rearrangement links TRBV28 to TRBJ2-6, with TRBD1 matching 7 bases. The CDR3 consists of 16 residues. V lost 3 bases to trimming and J lost 0 bases; unmatched junction nucleotides: 2. Germline V lookup: CDR1 MDHEN, CDR2 SYDVKM. The CDR3 nucleotides read TGTGCCAGCAGTTTGGGACAGTACTCTGGGGCCAACGTCCTGACTTTC. Its protein is CASSLGQYSGANVLTF.

This clone came up a few times. The chain couples TRBV9 to TRBJ2-3; a possible D gene is TRBD2 (5 bases). CDR1 SGDLS and CDR2 YYNGEE come from the germline V gene. V was trimmed by 4 bases and J by 6 bases, leaving 12 bases between them. CDR3 size: 13 residues. This chain's CDR3 is CASSIGSGDTQYF. In nucleotides, the CDR3 is TGTGCCAGCAGCATTGGGAGTGGCGATACGCAGTATTTT.

The chain uses TRBV15 and TRBJ2-3, with 12 bases matching TRBD2. Germline-derived CDR1 and CDR2 are LNHNV and YYDKDF (reference sequence). V lost 5 bases to trimming and J lost 2 bases; unmatched junction nucleotides: 8. The CDR3 loop spans 17 amino acids. The CDR3 here is CATSDRLAGAHTDTQYF. CDR3 sequence (DNA): TGTGCCACCAGCGATAGACTAGCGGGAGCGCACACAGATACGCAGTATTTT.

This clone was picked up many times. The CDR3 loop is CASSLTLGFVNEQFF. The CDR3 nucleotides are TGTGCCAGCAGCTTAACATTAGGGTTCGTAAATGAGCAGTTCTTC. The V call is TRBV11-3, the J call TRBJ2-1; D not resolved. V shed 2 bases and J shed 7 bases, with 15 bases lying between them. The CDR3 contains 15 residues. Germline V gives CDR1 SGHNT, CDR2 YENEEA.

This clone is medium-sized in the sample. The V gene is TRBV11-3, the J gene TRBJ2-6; D is uncertain. Germline values: CDR1 SGHNT, CDR2 YENEEA. The CDR3 spans 15 residues. Trimming removed 3 bases from V and 4 bases from J, with 10 bases in between. Here the CDR3 reads CASSLEIAGANVLTF. DNA of the CDR3: TGTGCCAGCAGCTTGGAGATCGCCGGGGCCAACGTCCTGACTTTC.

This clone was seen more than once but under ten times. The genes are TRBV11-3 and TRBJ2-3; 12 positions match TRBD2. Trimming removed 7 bases from V and 4 bases from J; junction bases left unmatched: 6. From germline, CDR1 is SGHNT and CDR2 YENEEA. The length of the CDR3 is 15 residues. The CDR3 reads CASKGLAGGPDTQYF. The CDR3 bases are TGTGCCAGCAAAGGGCTAGCGGGAGGGCCAGATACGCAGTATTTT.

The sample holds many counts of this clone. The V and J genes are TRBV11-3 and TRBJ2-6; 8 bases agree with TRBD1. J gave up 2 bases and V 4 bases, and 1 base lay outside the gene matches. Per germline, CDR1 SGHNT and CDR2 YENEEA. The CDR3 is 15 amino acids. CDR3 amino acids: CASSSGGAGANVLTF. The CDR3 nucleotides are TGTGCCAGCAGCTCAGGGGGCGCTGGGGCCAACGTCCTGACTTTC.

This clone was seen only a few times. The chain joins TRBV6-8 to TRBJ1-1; no clear D. The V and J ends lost 5 bases and 3 bases respectively, with 7 bases between them. The CDR3 is 12 amino acids. Germline V gene data show CDR1 as MNHGY and CDR2 as SAAAGT. As DNA, the CDR3 is TGTGCCAGCAGTCCCCTCTACACTGAAGCTTTCTTT. Translated: CASSPLYTEAFF.

The V and J genes are TRBV18 and TRBJ2-1; 12 nucleotides agree with TRBD2. The germline V gene encodes CDR1 KGHSH and CDR2 LQKENI. The V and J ends lost 4 bases and 7 bases, in that order; junction bases with no gene match: 5. This CDR3 has 15 residues. The CDR3 is CASSLTSGGRNEQFF. The CDR3 bases are TGTGCCAGCTCACTAACTAGCGGGGGGCGTAATGAGCAGTTCTTC.

This clone was counted at least ten times. The rearrangement uses TRBV11-3 and TRBJ2-1; the match to TRBD2 covers 9 bases. V lost 1 base to trimming and J lost 2 bases; unmatched junction nucleotides: 3. The germline CDR1 and CDR2 sequences are SGHNT and YENEEA. CDR3 length: 16 residues. The DNA for the CDR3 is TGTGCCAGCAGCTTAGGCCTAGCGGGACCCTACAATGAGCAGTTCTTC. It is translated as CASSLGLAGPYNEQFF.

This rearrangement joins TRBV19 to TRBJ2-3; 8 bases line up with TRBD1. CDR3 length: 15 residues. Per germline, CDR1 LNHDA and CDR2 SQIVND (reference sequence). J lost 2 bases, V lost 3 bases, and 4 bases had no gene match. CDR3 region: CASSMDRVDTDTQYF. CDR3 coding DNA: TGTGCCAGTAGTATGGACAGGGTGGACACAGATACGCAGTATTTT.

This clone was seen a handful of times. Compared with germline, one end of the junction differs, possibly owing to a read error. The gene calls are TRBV6-8 and TRBJ2-1, with D perhaps TRBD1 (6 bases). CDR1 is MNHGY and CDR2 is SAAAGT in the germline V gene. This CDR3 comprises 14 residues. CDR3 protein: CASSDSAGANEQFF. The CDR3 DNA reads as TGTGCCAGCAGTGACTCAGCAGGGGCAAATGAGCAGTTCTTC.

This clone is medium-sized. The rearrangement uses TRBV11-3 and TRBJ2-1; 8 bases align to TRBD2. CDR3 length: 15 residues. The J segment lost 3 bases and the V segment lost 5 bases, leaving 6 bases of the junction unmatched. Germline CDR1 and CDR2: SGHNT and YENEEA. The CDR3 loop is CASSQGAGDYNEQFF. CDR3 sequence (DNA): TGTGCCAGCAGCCAAGGAGCGGGAGACTACAATGAGCAGTTCTTC.

The chain carries TRBV19 and TRBJ1-5; D is perhaps TRBD1 (5 bases). V dropped 3 bases and J dropped 4 bases, with 10 bases sitting between them. Per germline, CDR1 LNHDA and CDR2 SQIVND (reference sequence). The CDR3 loop spans 14 amino acids. The CDR3 DNA is TGTGCCAGTAGTATTGGGGGATTTAATCAGCCCCAGCATTTT. Translating gives CASSIGGFNQPQHF.

This clone was seen a handful of times. The rearrangement uses TRBV30 and TRBJ1-6; the D is unclear. The V end lost 4 bases, the J end lost 7 bases, and 14 bases lay between the germline ends. CDR3 length: 14 residues. Germline V lookup: CDR1 GTSNPN, CDR2 SVGIG (reference sequence). CDR3 loop: CAWKVGQQNSPLHF. CDR3 sequence (DNA): TGTGCCTGGAAAGTAGGGCAGCAGAATTCACCCCTCCACTTT.

By sample fraction, this clone is medium-sized. The rearrangement links TRBV11-3 to TRBJ1-1; D perhaps matches TRBD1 (6 bases). The CDR3 length is 15 residues. Germline loops: CDR1 SGHNT, CDR2 YENEEA. Between the trimmed V and J ends, which lost 8 bases and 6 bases, there was a span of 22 bases. Here the CDR3 reads CASARGRIISAEAFF. CDR3 sequence (DNA): TGTGCCAGCGCTCGGGGGCGCATCATCTCGGCTGAAGCTTTCTTT. Drawing the rest from reference TRBV11-3 and TRBJ1-1, the complete variable domain is EAGVVQSPRYKIIEKKQPVAFWCNPISGHNTLYWYLQNLGQGPELLIRYENEEAVDDSQLPKDRFSAERLKGVDSTLKIQPAELGDSAVYLCASARGRIISAEAFFGQGTRLTVV.

This clone came up a few times. The chain is built from TRBV6-8 and TRBJ1-2, with D possibly being TRBD1 (6 bases). V was shortened by 5 bases and J by 7 bases, with 14 bases between the two germline ends. The CDR3 loop spans 13 amino acids. Germline V gene data show CDR1 as MNHGY and CDR2 as SAAAGT. The CDR3 region has the DNA TGTGCCAGCAGTGTGGGGGCAGTCGGTGGCTACACCTTC. Translation: CASSVGAVGGYTF.

This clone is categorized as medium-sized. This sequence joins TRBV6-8 and TRBJ1-5, with 9 bases fitting TRBD1. V dropped 5 bases and J dropped 6; count of bases not matched to a gene: 2. The CDR3 extends over 13 amino acids. The germline gives CDR1 MNHGY, CDR2 SAAAGT. The CDR3 is CASSTGGGQPQHF. For the CDR3, the DNA is TGTGCCAGCAGTACAGGGGGCGGTCAGCCCCAGCATTTT.

In this sample, this clone turned up a few times. The gene calls are TRBV6-8 and TRBJ1-1; D may be TRBD1 (6 bases). Germline V gives CDR1 MNHGY, CDR2 SAAAGT. CDR3 length equals 16 residues. Trimming removed 4 bases from V and 1 base from J, with 16 bases in between. The CDR3 sequence: CASSLRPGAGNTEAFF. The CDR3 nucleotides are TGTGCCAGCAGTTTACGGCCGGGGGCCGGGAACACTGAAGCTTTCTTT.

This clone is termed medium-sized. The chain links TRBV11-3 to TRBJ1-1, with a weak D call TRBD1 (6 bases). This CDR3 has 14 residues. The germline V gene encodes CDR1 SGHNT and CDR2 YENEEA. V lost 5 bases to trimming and J lost 4 bases, with 14 bases between them. The chain's CDR3 is CASSDQGLVTEAFF. In nucleotides, the CDR3 is TGTGCCAGCAGCGATCAGGGGCTAGTCACTGAAGCTTTCTTT.

This clone was picked up a small number of times. The chain has TRBV6-8 and TRBJ2-3; a weak D match, TRBD2 (5 bases). With 10 bases removed from V and 2 bases from J, the gap between germline ends came to 16 bases. The germline CDR1 and CDR2 sequences are MNHGY and SAAAGT. The CDR3 spans 14 residues. CDR3 in DNA: TGTGCCACCCACCTAGGAGCGGCCACAGATACGCAGTATTTT. As protein: CATHLGAATDTQYF.